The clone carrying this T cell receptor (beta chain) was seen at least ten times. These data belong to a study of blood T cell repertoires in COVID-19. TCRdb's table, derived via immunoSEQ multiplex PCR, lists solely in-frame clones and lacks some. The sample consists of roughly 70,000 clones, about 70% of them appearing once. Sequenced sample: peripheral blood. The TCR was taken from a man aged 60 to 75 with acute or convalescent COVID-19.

Here the CDR3 DNA reads TGTGCCAGTTCTGACAGGGGGCAAACAGATACGCAGTATTTT. This translates into CASSDRGQTDTQYF. This chain uses TRBV19 with TRBJ2-3; 10 bases map to TRBD1. This CDR3 spans 14 amino acids. The V and J ends lost 8 bases and 3 bases, in that order; junction bases with no gene match: 5. Germline CDR1 and CDR2: LNHDA and SQIVND (reference sequence).